The source of this T cell receptor beta chain is a study of cytomegalovirus exposure and HLA in healthy donors. Study summary: When just under 400 donors were genotyped, approximately 80% of them were found to fall in the Caucasian-associated ancestry cluster. Findings of the study overall: The study listed roughly 160 cytomegalovirus-associated TCR beta chains. Exclusion applied to some V segments, including TRBV6-2 and TRBV6-3, as they were indistinguishable. The records held CMV serostatus as the only immune exposure information.

As concerns this clone: The antigen is undetermined.

Trimming left V 0 bases short and J 1 base short, with 14 bases between. Germline V gene sequence: CDR1 SGHRS, CDR2 YFSETQ. The CDR3 consists of 17 residues. A multiplex PCR was run with 60 Vbeta primers and 13 Jbeta primers. The assay was immunoSEQ multiplex PCR, and TCRdb's table has in-frame clones only and misses some. This sample has roughly 200,000 clones; about 80% occur once, and the top ten carry roughly 0.65%. The sequenced material came from PBMCs. This sequence was found in a boy aged 5 to 17 in good health and CMV-seronegative. V and J are TRBV5-1 and TRBJ2-4, with TRBD1 as a possible D gene (5 bases). The CDR3 protein is CASSLASRVGAKNIQYF. In DNA, the CDR3 is TGCGCCAGCAGCTTGGCCTCCAGGGTTGGGGCCAAAAACATTCAGTACTTC.